This T cell receptor (beta chain) comes out of a study of CD8+ T cells in alopecia areata. Broader study findings: The presence of one nonresponder keeps the tie between baseline CD8+ expansion and response uncertain.

V lost 10 bases and J 2 bases, leaving 13 bases between the germline ends. The CDR3 runs 13 residues. Germline CDR1 is SNHLY and CDR2 is FYNNEI. Indicated treatment: oral pan-JAK inhibitor, 5-10 mg twice daily. Sequencing used cDNA as its template, made by extracting RNA and reverse transcribing it. The method was immunoSEQ multiplex PCR; TCRdb's version includes in-frame clones alone and lacks a portion of them. This sample yields around 140,000 clones, of which more than 85% are seen a single time; approximately 13% belongs to the top ten. In its sample, this clone was seen once. The antigen is not known.

J is TRBJ2-3 and V is TRBV2; D not certain. The source is a human donor with alopecia areata. Sample: CD8+ T cells sorted from blood, taken at week 4, from a patient treated with tofacitinib. CDR3 DNA: TGTGCCATACCGGGCCACTACACAGATACGCAGTATTTT. It translates to CAIPGHYTDTQYF.